This T cell receptor (beta chain) appears in the sequencing data of a study of read filtering for tumor transcriptome and immune sequencing. Study summary: Mean patient age was roughly 61 years, range roughly 40 to 85; 17 male, around 15 female. By R-ISS, stages I, II and III held about 8, 15 and 7 patients. Broader study findings: Dropping single-read clonotypes raised IR-seq and RNA-seq shared-clonotype correlation. Compared with RNA-seq, IR-seq gave much higher clonotype depth and reliability.

From approximately 400 ng of RNA, a library with molecular barcoded alpha/delta and beta/gamma adaptors was made. TCRdb reprocessed the reads with MiXCR, giving one entry per CDR3 protein. The sample lists around 140,000 distinct CDR3 sequences, around 13% occurring once. CDR1 and CDR2 from the germline V gene are LNHDA and SQIVND (reference sequence). V shed 3 bases and J 2 bases; nucleotides not matched to a gene: 5. This CDR3 is built from 16 residues. In its sample, this clonotype was seen many times. As yet, its antigen is unknown. The chain joins TRBV19 to TRBJ2-1, with TRBD2 identical over 9 bases. The origin of this receptor is a donor over 35 with multiple myeloma. The sample was a population of CD138-negative cells sorted from bone marrow. The CDR3 region has the DNA TGTGCCAGTAGTATTAGCGGGAGAACCCCCTACAATGAGCAGTTCTTC. It translates to CASSISGRTPYNEQFF. The full variable domain, in which reference TRBV19 and TRBJ2-1 provide the parts outside the CDR3, is DGGITQSPKYLFRKEGQNVTLSCEQNLNHDAMYWYRQDPGQGLRLIYYSQIVNDFQKGDIAEGYSVSREKKESFPLTVTSAQKNPTAFYLCASSISGRTPYNEQFFGPGTRLTVL.